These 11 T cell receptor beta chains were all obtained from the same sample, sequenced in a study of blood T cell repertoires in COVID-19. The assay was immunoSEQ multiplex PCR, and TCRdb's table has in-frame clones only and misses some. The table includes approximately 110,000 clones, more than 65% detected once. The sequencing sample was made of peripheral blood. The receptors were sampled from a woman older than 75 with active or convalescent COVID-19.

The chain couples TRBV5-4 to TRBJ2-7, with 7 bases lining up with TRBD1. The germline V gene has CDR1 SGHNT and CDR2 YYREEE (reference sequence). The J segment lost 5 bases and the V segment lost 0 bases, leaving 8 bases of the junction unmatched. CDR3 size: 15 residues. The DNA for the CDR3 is TGTGCCAGCAGCTTGGCCCCGACAGGGAGCCACGAGCAGTACTTC. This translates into CASSLAPTGSHEQYF.

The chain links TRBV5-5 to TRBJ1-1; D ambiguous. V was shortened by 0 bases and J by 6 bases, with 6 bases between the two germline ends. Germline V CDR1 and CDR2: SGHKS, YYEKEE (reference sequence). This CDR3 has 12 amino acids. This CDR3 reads CASSLGSAEAFF. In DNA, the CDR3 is TGTGCCAGCAGCTTGGGGTCGGCTGAAGCTTTCTTT.

The CDR3 spells CASSYAGGFYGYTF. The CDR3 region has the DNA TGCGCCAGCAGCTATGCAGGGGGCTTCTATGGCTACACCTTC. The chain has TRBV5-1 and TRBJ1-2; TRBD1 matches at 8 bases. J gave up 4 bases and V 3 bases, and 5 bases lay outside the gene matches. In germline, CDR1 is SGHRS, CDR2 YFSETQ. The CDR3 runs 14 residues.

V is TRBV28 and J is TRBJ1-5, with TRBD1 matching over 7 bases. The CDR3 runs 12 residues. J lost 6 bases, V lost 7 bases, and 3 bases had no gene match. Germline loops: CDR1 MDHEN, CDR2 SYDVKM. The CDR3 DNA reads TGTGCCAGCAACAACAGGGGTCAGCCCCAGCATTTT. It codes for CASNNRGQPQHF.

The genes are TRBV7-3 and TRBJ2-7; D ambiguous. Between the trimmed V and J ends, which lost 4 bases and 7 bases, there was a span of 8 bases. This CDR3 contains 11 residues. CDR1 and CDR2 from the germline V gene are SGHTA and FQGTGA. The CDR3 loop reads CASSSHGEQYF. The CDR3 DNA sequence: TGTGCCAGCAGCTCCCACGGGGAGCAGTACTTC.

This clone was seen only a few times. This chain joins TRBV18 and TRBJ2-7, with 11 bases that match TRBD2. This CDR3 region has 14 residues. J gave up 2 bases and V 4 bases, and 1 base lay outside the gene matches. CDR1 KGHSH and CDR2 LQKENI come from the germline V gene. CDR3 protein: CASSHSGRAYEQYF. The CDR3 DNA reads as TGTGCCAGCTCACATAGCGGGAGGGCCTACGAGCAGTACTTC.

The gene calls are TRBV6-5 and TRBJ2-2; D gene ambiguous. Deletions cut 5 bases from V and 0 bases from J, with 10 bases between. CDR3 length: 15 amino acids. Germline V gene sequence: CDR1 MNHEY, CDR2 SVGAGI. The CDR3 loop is CASSQQRSNTGELFF. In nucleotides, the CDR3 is TGTGCCAGCAGTCAACAAAGATCGAACACCGGGGAGCTGTTTTTT.

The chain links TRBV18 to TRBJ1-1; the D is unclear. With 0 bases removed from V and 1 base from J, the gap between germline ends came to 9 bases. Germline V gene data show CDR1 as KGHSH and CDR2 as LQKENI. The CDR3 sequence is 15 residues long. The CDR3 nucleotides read TGTGCCAGCTCACCACCGGGAGGTACGAACACTGAAGCTTTCTTT. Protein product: CASSPPGGTNTEAFF.

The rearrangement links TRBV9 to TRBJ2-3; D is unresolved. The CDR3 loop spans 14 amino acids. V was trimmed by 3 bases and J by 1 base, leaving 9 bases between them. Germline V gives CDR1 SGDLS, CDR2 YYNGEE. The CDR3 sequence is CASSDHSGTDTQYF. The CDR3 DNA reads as TGTGCCAGCAGCGATCACTCGGGCACAGATACGCAGTATTTT.

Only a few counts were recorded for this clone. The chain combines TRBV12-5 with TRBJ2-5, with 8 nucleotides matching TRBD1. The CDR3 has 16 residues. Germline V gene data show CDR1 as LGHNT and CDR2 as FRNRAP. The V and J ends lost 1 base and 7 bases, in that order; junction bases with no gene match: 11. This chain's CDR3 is CASGLARTGTNGTQYF. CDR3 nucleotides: TGTGCTAGTGGTTTGGCGAGGACAGGGACCAATGGGACCCAGTACTTC.

CDR3 protein: CSLGRVDGYTF. The DNA for the CDR3 is TGCAGCCTTGGCAGGGTGGATGGCTACACCTTC. The chain joins TRBV29-1 to TRBJ1-2, with TRBD1 as a possible D gene (5 bases). This CDR3 is built from 11 residues. Looked up from germline, CDR1 is SQVTM and CDR2 is ANQGSEA. The germline V and J ends were trimmed by 8 bases and 6 bases, with 13 bases remaining between them.